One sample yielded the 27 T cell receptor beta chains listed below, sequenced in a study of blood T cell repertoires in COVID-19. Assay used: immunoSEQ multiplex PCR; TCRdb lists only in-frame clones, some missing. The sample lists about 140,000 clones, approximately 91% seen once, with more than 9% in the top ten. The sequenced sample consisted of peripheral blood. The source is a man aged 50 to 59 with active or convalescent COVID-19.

CDR3 nucleotide sequence: TGTGCCAGCAGCTTGGAGAAGCGGGGTGAAAAACTGTTTTTT. It specifies CASSLEKRGEKLFF. The chain combines TRBV5-4 with TRBJ1-4, with unresolved D. Trimming took 0 bases from V and 7 from J, leaving 10 bases between them. This CDR3 spans 14 amino acids. In germline, CDR1 is SGHNT, CDR2 YYREEE (reference sequence).

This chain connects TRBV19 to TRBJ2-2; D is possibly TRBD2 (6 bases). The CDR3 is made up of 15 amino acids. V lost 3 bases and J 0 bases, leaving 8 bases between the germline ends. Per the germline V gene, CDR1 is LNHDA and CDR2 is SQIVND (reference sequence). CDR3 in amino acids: CASSMEGTNTGELFF. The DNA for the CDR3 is TGTGCCAGTAGTATGGAGGGGACGAACACCGGGGAGCTGTTTTTT.

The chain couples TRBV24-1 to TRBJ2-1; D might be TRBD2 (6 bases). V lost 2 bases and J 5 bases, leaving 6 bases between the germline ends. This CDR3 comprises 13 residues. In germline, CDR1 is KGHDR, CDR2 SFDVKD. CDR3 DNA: TGTGCCACCAGTGATTGGGGGGACAATGAGCAGTTCTTC. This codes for CATSDWGDNEQFF.

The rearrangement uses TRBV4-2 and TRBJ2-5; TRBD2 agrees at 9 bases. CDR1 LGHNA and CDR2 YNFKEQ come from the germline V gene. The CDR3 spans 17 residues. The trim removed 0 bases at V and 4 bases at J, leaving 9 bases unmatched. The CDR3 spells CASSQDPPTSGSETQYF. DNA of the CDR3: TGTGCCAGCAGCCAAGATCCCCCCACTAGCGGGTCAGAGACCCAGTACTTC.

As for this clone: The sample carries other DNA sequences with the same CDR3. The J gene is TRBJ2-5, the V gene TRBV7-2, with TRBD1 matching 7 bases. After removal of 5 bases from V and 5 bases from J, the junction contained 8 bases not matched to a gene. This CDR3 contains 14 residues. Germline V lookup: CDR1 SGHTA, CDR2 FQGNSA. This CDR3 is CASSPRQGRETQYF. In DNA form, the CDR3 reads TGTGCCAGCAGCCCAAGACAGGGTAGGGAGACCCAGTACTTC.

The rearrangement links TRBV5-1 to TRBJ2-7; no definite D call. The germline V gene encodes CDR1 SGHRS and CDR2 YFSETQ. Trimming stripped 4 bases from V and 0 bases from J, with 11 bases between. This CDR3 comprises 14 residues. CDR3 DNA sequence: TGCGCCAGCAGCGCTGGAGAGAGCTCCTACGAGCAGTACTTC. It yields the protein CASSAGESSYEQYF.

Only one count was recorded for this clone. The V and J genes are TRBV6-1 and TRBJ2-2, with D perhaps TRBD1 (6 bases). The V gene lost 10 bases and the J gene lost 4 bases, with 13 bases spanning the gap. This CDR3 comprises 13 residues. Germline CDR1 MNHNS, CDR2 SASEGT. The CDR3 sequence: CATHRGTTGELFF. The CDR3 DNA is TGTGCCACACATAGGGGGACCACCGGGGAGCTGTTTTTT.

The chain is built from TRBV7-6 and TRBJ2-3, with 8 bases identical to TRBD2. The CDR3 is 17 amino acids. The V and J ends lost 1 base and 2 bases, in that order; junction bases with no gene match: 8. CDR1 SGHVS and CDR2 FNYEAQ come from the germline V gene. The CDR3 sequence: CASSLDSLAGYTDTQYF. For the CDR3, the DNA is TGTGCCAGCAGCTTAGATTCGCTAGCGGGCTACACAGATACGCAGTATTTT.

The CDR3: CASSLFTGVTEAFF. DNA of the CDR3: TGTGCCAGCAGTTTATTTACAGGGGTCACTGAAGCTTTCTTT. The rearrangement links TRBV28 to TRBJ1-1; 7 nucleotides line up with TRBD1. This CDR3 comprises 14 residues. Trimming removed 1 base from V and 4 bases from J; junction bases left unmatched: 3. CDR1 is MDHEN and CDR2 is SYDVKM in the germline V gene.

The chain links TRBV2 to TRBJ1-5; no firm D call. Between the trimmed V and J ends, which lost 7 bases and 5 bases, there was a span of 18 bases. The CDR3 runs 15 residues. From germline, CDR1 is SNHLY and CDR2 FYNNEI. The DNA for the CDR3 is TGTGCCAGCAAGGATAGTCGGAGCCGATATCAGCCCCAGCATTTT. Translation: CASKDSRSRYQPQHF.

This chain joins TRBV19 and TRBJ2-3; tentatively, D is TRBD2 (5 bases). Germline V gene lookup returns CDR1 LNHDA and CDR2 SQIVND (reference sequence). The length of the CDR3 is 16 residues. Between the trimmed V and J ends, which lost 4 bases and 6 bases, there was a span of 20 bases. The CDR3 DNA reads TGTGCCAGTAGTACCACCCGGACTCTACGTGGGGATACGCAGTATTTT. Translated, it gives CASSTTRTLRGDTQYF.

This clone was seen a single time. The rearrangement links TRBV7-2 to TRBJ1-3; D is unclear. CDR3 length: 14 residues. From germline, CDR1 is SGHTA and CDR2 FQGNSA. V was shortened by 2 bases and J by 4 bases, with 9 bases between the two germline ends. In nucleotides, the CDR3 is TGTGCCAGCAGCTTAAGCGTCGGGGGAAACACCATATATTTT. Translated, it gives CASSLSVGGNTIYF. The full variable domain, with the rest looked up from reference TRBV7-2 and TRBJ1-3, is GAGVSQSPSNKVTEKGKDVELRCDPISGHTALYWYRQSLGQGLEFLIYFQGNSAPDKSGLPSDRFSAERTGGSVSTLTIQRTQQEDSAVYLCASSLSVGGNTIYFGEGSWLTVV.

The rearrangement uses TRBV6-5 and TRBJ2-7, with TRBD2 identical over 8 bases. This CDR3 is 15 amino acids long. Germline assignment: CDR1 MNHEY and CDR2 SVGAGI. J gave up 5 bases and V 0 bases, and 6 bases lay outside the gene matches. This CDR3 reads CASSYSRGRSNEQYF. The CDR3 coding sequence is TGTGCCAGCAGTTACTCTCGCGGGAGGAGCAACGAGCAGTACTTC.

CDR3: CASSLQGYGYTF. As DNA, the CDR3 is TGTGCCAGCAGCTTGCAGGGCTATGGCTACACCTTC. This chain links TRBV7-9 with TRBJ1-2; D is possibly TRBD1 (5 bases). Trimming pared 3 bases from V and 4 bases from J, leaving 6 bases between. Germline V gene data show CDR1 as SEHNR and CDR2 as FQNEAQ (reference sequence). This CDR3 spans 12 amino acids.

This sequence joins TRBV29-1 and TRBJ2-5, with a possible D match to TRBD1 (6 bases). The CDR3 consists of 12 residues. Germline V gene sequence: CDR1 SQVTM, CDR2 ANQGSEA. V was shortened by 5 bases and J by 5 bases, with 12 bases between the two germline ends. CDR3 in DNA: TGCAGCGTTAACAGGGATGGGGAGACCCAGTACTTC. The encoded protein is CSVNRDGETQYF.

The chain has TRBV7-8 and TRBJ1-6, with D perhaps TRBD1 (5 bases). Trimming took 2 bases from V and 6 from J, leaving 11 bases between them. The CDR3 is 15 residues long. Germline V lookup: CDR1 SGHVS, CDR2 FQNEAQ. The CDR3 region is CASSLRQNSNSPLHF. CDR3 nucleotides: TGTGCCAGCAGCTTACGACAGAATTCTAATTCACCCCTCCACTTT.

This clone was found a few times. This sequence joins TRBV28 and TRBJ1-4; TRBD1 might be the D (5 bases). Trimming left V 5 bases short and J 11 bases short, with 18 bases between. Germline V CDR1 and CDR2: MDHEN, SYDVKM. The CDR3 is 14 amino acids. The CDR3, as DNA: TGTGCCAGCAGTCCCTTCGACAGTGTCCAGAAACTGTTTTTT. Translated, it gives CASSPFDSVQKLFF.

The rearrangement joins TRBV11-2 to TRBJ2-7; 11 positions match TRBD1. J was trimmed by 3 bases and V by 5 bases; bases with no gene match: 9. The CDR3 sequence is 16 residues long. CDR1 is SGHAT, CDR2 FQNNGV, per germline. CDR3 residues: CASSPTLGTGGYEQYF. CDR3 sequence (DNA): TGTGCCAGCAGCCCGACGCTCGGGACAGGGGGCTACGAGCAGTACTTC.

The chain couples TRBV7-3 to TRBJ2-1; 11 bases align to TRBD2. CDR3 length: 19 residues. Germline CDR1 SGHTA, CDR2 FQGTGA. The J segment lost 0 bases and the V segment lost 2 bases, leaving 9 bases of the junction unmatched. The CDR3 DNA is TGTGCCAGCAGCTTAGAGCCCGGGACTAGCGGCTTCTCCTACAATGAGCAGTTCTTC. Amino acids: CASSLEPGTSGFSYNEQFF.

The CDR3 coding sequence is TGTGCCAGCAGCCAGACCGGGACTAGCGGGAGGGCCGAAGGGCAGTTCTTC. It translates to CASSQTGTSGRAEGQFF. V gene TRBV4-2 combines with J gene TRBJ2-1; 16 nucleotides agree with TRBD2. Germline CDR1 and CDR2: LGHNA and YNFKEQ. This CDR3 has 17 amino acids. Trimming at V came to 3 bases and at J to 12 bases, leaving 11 bases not matched to a gene.

CDR3 nucleotides: TGTGCCACCAGCAGATCTACTAGCGGGAGCGGCTACGAGCAGTACTTC. This encodes CATSRSTSGSGYEQYF. The rearrangement joins TRBV15 to TRBJ2-7; 11 bases agree with TRBD2. In germline, CDR1 is LNHNV, CDR2 YYDKDF (reference sequence). Trimming took 2 bases from V and 3 from J; bases not matched to a gene: 6. The CDR3 spans 16 residues.

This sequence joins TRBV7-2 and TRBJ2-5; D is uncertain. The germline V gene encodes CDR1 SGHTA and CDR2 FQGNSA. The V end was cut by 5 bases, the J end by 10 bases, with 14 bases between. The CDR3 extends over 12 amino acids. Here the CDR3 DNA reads TGTGCCAGCAGCACGACACTCCCGCTCCAGTACTTC. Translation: CASSTTLPLQYF.

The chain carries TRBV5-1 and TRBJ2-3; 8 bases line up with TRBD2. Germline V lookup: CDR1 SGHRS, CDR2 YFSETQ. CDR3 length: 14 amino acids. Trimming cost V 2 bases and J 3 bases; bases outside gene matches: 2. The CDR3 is CASSFGGATDTQYF. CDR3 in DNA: TGCGCCAGCAGCTTCGGGGGGGCTACAGATACGCAGTATTTT.

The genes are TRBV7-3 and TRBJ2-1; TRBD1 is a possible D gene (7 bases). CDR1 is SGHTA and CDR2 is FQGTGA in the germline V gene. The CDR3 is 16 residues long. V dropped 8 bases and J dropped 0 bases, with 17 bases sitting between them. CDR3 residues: CASSGGGGSSYNEQFF. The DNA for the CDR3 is TGTGCCAGCTCAGGGGGTGGGGGGAGCTCCTACAATGAGCAGTTCTTC.

This CDR3 reads CATSAHISSTDTQYF. CDR3 nucleotides: TGTGCCACCAGTGCGCACATCTCTAGCACAGATACGCAGTATTTT. The genes are TRBV24-1 and TRBJ2-3; no firm D call. Germline V lookup: CDR1 KGHDR, CDR2 SFDVKD. V was shortened by 5 bases and J by 0 bases, with 11 bases between the two germline ends. The CDR3 spans 15 residues.

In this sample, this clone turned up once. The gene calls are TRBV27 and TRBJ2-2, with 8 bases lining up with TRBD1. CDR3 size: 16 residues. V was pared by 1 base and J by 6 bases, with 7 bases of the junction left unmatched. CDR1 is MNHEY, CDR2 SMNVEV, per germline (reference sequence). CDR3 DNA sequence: TGTGCCAGCAGTTTATACCAGGGGGCGATAGCCGGGGAGCTGTTTTTT. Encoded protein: CASSLYQGAIAGELFF.

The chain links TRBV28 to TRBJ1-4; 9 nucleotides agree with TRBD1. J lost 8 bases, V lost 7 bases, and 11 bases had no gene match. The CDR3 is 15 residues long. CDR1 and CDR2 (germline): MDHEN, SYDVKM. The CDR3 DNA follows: TGTGCCAGCACTCTACTACAGGGGGCGGGAGAAAAACTGTTTTTT. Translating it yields CASTLLQGAGEKLFF.